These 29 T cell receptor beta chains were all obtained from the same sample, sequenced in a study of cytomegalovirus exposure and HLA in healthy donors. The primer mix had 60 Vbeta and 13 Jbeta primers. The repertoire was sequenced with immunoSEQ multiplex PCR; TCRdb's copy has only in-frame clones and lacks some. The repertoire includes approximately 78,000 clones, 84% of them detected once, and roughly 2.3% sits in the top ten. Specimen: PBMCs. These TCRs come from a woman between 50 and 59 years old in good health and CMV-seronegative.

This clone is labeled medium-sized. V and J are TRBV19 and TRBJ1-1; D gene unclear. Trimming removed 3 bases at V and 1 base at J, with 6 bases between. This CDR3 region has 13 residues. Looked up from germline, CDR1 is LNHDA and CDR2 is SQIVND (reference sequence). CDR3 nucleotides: TGTGCCAGTAGTATTCGAGAGAACACTGAAGCTTTCTTT. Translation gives CASSIRENTEAFF.

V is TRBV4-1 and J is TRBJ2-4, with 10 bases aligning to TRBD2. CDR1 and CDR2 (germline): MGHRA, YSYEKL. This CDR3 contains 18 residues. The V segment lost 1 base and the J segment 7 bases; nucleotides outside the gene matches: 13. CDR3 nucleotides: TGCGCCAGCAGCCAAGGGCCCAAAAGCGGGGGGGCCACGAACATTCAGTACTTC. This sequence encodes CASSQGPKSGGATNIQYF.

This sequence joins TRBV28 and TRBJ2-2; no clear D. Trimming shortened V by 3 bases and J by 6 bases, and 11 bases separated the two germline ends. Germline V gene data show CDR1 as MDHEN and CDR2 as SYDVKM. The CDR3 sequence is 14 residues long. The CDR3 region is CASSFPQRSGELFF. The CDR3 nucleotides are TGTGCCAGCAGTTTCCCCCAGCGTTCCGGGGAGCTGTTTTTT.

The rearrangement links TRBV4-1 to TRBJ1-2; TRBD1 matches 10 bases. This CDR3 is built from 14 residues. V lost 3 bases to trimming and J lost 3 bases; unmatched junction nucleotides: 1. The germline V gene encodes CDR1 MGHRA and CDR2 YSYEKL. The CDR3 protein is CASSHGQGDYGYTF. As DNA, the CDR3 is TGCGCCAGCAGCCACGGACAGGGGGACTATGGCTACACCTTC.

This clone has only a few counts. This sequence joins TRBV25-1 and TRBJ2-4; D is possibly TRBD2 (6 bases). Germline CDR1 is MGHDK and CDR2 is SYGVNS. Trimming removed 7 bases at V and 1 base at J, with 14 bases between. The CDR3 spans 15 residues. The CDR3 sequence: CASTKGGAAKNIQYF. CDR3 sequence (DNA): TGTGCCAGCACCAAGGGCGGGGCGGCCAAAAACATTCAGTACTTC.

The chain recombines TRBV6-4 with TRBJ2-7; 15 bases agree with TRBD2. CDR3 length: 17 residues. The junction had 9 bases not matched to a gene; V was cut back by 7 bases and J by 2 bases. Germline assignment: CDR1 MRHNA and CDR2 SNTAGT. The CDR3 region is CASNSGLAGGPPYEQYV. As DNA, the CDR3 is TGTGCCAGCAACTCGGGACTAGCGGGGGGCCCTCCCTACGAGCAGTACGTC.

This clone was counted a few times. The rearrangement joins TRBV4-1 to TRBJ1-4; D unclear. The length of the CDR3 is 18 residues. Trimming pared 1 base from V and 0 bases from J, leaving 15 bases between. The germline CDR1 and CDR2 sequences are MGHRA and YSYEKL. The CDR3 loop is CASSQVTFYAATNEKLFF. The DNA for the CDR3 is TGCGCCAGCAGCCAAGTCACGTTTTATGCGGCAACTAATGAAAAACTGTTTTTT.

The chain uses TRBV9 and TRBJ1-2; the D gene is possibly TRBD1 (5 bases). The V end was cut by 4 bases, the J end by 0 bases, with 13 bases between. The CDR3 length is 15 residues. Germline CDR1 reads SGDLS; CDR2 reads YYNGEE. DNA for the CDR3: TGTGCCAGCAGCTCACCGCGACAGCCTAACTATGGCTACACCTTC. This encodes CASSSPRQPNYGYTF.

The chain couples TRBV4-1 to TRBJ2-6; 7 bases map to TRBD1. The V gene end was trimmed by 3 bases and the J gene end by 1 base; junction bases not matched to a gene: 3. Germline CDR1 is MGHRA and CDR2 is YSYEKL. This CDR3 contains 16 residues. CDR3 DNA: TGCGCCAGCAGCCAGACAGGGTCATCTGGGGCCAACGTCCTGACTTTC. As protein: CASSQTGSSGANVLTF.

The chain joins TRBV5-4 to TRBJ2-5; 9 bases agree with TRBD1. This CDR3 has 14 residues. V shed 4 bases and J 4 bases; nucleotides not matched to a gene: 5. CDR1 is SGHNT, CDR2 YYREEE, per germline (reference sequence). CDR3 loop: CASSQQGARETQYF. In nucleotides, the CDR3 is TGTGCCAGCAGCCAACAGGGGGCGAGAGAGACCCAGTACTTC.

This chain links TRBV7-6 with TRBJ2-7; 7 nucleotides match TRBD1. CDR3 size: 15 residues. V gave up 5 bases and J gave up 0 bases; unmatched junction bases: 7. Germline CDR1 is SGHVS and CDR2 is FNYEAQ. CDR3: CASSPGTESSYEQYV. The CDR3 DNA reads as TGTGCCAGCAGCCCGGGGACAGAGAGCTCCTACGAGCAGTACGTC.

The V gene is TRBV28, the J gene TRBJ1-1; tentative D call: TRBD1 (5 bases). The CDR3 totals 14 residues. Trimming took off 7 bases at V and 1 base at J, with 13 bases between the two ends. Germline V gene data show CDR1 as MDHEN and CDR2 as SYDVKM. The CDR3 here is CASTRQPQNTEAFF. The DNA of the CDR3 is TGTGCCAGCACGAGACAGCCTCAGAACACTGAAGCTTTCTTT.

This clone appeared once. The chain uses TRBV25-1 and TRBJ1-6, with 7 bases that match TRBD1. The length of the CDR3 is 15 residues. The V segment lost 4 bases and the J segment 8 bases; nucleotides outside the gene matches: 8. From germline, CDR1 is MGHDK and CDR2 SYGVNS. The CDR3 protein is CASSVGQSAHSPLHF. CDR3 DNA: TGTGCCAGCAGTGTGGGACAGTCGGCCCATTCACCCCTCCACTTT.

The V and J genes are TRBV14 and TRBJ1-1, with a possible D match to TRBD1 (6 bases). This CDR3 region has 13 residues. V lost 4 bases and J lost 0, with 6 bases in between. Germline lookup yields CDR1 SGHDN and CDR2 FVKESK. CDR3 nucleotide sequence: TGTGCCAGCAGCCGGGGGCTGAACACTGAAGCTTTCTTT. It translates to CASSRGLNTEAFF.

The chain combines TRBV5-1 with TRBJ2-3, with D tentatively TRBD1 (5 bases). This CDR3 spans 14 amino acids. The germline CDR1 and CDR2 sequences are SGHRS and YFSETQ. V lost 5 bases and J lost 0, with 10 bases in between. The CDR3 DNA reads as TGCGCCAGCAGTTCATGGACAAGCACAGATACGCAGTATTTT. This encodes CASSSWTSTDTQYF.

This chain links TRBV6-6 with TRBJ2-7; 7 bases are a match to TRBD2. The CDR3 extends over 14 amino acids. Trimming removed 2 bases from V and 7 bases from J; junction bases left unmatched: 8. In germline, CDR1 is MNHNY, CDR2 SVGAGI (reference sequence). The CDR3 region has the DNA TGTGCCAGCAGTTACGTTTCGGGGGGAGGGGAGCAGTACGTC. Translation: CASSYVSGGGEQYV.

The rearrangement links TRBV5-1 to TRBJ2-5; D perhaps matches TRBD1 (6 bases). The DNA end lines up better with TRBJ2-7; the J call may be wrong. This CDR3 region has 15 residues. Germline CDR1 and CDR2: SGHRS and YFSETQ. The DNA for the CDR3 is TGCGCCAGCAGCCGGAGCACCCAGGGGAACTACGAGCAGTACTTC. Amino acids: CASSRSTQGNYEQYF.

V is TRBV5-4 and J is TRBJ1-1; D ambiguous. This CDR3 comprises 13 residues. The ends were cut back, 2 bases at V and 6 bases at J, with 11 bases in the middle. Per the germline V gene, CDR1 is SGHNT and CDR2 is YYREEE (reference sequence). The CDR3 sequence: CASSLRGYPEAFF. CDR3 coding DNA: TGTGCCAGCAGCTTACGGGGATACCCTGAAGCTTTCTTT.

The CDR3 sequence is CASSPWGENTEAFF. CDR3 bases: TGTGCCAGCAGTCCATGGGGGGAAAACACTGAAGCTTTCTTT. V gene TRBV6-5 combines with J gene TRBJ1-1; the D gene is possibly TRBD1 (5 bases). V lost 5 bases and J lost 2, with 12 bases in between. Germline V gene lookup returns CDR1 MNHEY and CDR2 SVGAGI. This CDR3 has 14 residues.

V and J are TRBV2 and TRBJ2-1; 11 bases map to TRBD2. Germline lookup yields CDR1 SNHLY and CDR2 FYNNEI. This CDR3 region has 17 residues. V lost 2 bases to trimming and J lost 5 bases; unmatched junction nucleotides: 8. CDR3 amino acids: CASSESMGLAENNEQFF. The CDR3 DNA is TGTGCCAGCAGTGAAAGTATGGGACTAGCGGAAAACAATGAGCAGTTCTTC.

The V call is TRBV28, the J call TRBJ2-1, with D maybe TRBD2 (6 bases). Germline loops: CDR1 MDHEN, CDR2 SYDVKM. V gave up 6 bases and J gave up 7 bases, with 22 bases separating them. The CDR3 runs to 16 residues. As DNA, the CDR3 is TGTGCCAGCAGCCCCTCCGAATGGAGGGCTCCTAATGAGCAGTTCTTC. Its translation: CASSPSEWRAPNEQFF. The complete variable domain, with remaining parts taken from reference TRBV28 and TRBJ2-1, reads DVKVTQSSRYLVKRTGEKVFLECVQDMDHENMFWYRQDPGLGLRLIYFSYDVKMKEKGDIPEGYSVSREKKERFSLILESASTNQTSMYLCASSPSEWRAPNEQFFGPGTRLTVL.

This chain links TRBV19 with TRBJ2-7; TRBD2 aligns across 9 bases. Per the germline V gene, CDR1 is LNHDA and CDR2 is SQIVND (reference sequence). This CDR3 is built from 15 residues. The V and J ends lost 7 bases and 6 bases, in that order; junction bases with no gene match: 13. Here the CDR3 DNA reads TGTGCCAGTACCTCGGCTAGCGGGAATAAAGGCGAGCAGTACTTC. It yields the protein CASTSASGNKGEQYF.

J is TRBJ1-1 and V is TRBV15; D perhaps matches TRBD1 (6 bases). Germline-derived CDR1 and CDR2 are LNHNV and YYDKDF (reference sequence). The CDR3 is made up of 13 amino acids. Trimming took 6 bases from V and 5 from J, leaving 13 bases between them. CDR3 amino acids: CATRMYRVTEAFF. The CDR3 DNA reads TGTGCCACCAGGATGTACAGGGTTACTGAAGCTTTCTTT. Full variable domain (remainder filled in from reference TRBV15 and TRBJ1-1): DAMVIQNPRYQVTQFGKPVTLSCSQTLNHNVMYWYQQKSSQAPKLLFHYYDKDFNNEADTPDNFQSRRPNTSFCFLDIRSPGLGDTAMYLCATRMYRVTEAFFGQGTRLTVV.

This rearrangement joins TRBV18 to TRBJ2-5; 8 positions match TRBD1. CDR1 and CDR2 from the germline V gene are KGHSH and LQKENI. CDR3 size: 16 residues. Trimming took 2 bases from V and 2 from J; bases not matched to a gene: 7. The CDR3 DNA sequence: TGTGCCAGCTCACCAAAGGGAGACAGGGGACAAGAGACCCAGTACTTC. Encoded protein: CASSPKGDRGQETQYF.

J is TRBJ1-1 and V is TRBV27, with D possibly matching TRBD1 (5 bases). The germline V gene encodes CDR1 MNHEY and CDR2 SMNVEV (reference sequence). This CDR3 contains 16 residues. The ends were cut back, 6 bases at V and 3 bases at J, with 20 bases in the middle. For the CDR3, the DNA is TGTGCCAGCAGCCCCGGCGGGGGGGAGACCTACACTGAAGCTTTCTTT. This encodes CASSPGGGETYTEAFF.

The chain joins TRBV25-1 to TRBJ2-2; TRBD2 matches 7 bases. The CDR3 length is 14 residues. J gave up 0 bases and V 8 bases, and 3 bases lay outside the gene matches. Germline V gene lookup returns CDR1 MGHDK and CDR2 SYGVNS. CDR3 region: CASGGLPNTGELFF. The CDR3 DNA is TGTGCCAGCGGGGGACTACCGAACACCGGGGAGCTGTTTTTT.

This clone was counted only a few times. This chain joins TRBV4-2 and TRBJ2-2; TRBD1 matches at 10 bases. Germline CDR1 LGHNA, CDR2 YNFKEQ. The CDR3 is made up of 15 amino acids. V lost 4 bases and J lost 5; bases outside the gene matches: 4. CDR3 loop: CASSLGTGETGELFF. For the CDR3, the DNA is TGTGCCAGCAGCCTCGGGACAGGGGAAACCGGGGAGCTGTTTTTT.

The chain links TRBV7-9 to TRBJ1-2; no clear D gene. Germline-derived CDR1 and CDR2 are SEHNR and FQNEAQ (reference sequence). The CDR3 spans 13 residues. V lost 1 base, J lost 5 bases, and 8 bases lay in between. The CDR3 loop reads CASSLEGGYGYTF. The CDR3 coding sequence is TGTGCCAGCAGCTTAGAAGGCGGTTATGGCTACACCTTC.

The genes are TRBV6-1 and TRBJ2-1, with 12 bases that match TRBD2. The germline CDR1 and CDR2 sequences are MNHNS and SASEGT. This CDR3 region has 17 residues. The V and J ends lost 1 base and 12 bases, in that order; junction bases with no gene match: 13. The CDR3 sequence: CASSEGITSGGLVGQFF. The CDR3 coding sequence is TGTGCCAGCAGTGAAGGGATAACTAGCGGGGGGCTCGTGGGGCAGTTCTTC.